This T cell receptor (beta chain) is drawn from a study of blood T cell repertoires in COVID-19. Per the germline V gene, CDR1 is LNHDA and CDR2 is SQIVND (reference sequence). CDR3 size: 13 residues. After removal of 6 bases from V and 2 bases from J, the junction contained 2 bases not matched to a gene. The repertoire was sequenced with immunoSEQ multiplex PCR; TCRdb's copy has only in-frame clones and lacks some. The table lists 240,000 or so clones, 70% to 90% of them singletons. J is TRBJ2-5 and V is TRBV19; 8 nucleotides align to TRBD1. Sequenced sample: peripheral blood. The clonotype was recovered from a woman aged 30 to 39 with acute or convalescent COVID-19. The CDR3 is CASSRDRQETQYF. The CDR3 bases are TGTGCCAGTAGCCGGGACAGGCAAGAGACCCAGTACTTC.